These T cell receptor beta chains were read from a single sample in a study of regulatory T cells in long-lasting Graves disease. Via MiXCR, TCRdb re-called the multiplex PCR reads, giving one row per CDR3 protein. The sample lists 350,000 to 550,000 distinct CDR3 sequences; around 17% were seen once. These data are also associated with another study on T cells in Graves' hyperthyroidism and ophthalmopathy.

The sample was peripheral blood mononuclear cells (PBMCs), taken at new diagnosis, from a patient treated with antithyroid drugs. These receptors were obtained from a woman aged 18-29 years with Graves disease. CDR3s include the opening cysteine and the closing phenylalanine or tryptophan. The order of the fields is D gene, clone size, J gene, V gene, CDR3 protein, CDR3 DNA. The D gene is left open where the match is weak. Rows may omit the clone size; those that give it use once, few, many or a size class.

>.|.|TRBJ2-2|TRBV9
CASSVKTLQGTNTGELFF
TGTGCCAGCAGCGTAAAGACGTTACAGGGTACGAACACCGGGGAGCTGTTTTTT
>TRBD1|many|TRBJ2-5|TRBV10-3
CAISESGQGKETQYF
TGTGCCATCAGTGAGTCGGGACAGGGTAAAGAGACCCAGTACTTC
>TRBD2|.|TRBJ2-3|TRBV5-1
CASSLASAGAPTDTQYF
TGCGCCAGCAGCTTGGCCTCGGCGGGAGCCCCCACAGATACGCAGTATTTT
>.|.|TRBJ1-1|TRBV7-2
CASSLVGRVGTEAFF
TGTGCCAGCAGCTTAGTGGGCAGGGTAGGCACTGAAGCTTTCTTT
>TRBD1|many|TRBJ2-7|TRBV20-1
CSARDLGQGPYEQYF
TGCAGTGCTAGAGATCTAGGACAGGGACCCTACGAGCAGTACTTC
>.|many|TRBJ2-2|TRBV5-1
CASSLRTSNTGELFF
TGCGCCAGCAGCTTACGGACCTCTAACACCGGGGAGCTGTTTTTT
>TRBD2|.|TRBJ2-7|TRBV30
CAWSGGGSYEQYF
TGTGCCTGGAGTGGCGGGGGGTCCTACGAGCAGTACTTC
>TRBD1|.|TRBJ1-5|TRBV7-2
CASSIGFKGQKNQPQHF
TGTGCCAGCAGCATCGGATTCAAGGGACAGAAAAATCAGCCCCAGCATTTT
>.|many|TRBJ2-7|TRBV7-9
CASSQDRYSYEQYF
TGTGCCAGCAGCCAAGACAGGTACTCCTACGAGCAGTACTTC
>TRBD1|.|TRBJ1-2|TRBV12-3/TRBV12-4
CASSLSRGLGYTF
TGTGCCAGCAGTTTAAGCAGGGGGTTGGGCTACACCTTC
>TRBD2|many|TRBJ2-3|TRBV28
CASSKLAETPWLADTQYF
TGCGCCAGCAGCAAACTAGCGGAGACGCCCTGGCTGGCAGATACGCAGTATTTT
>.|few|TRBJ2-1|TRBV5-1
CASSLRGQARDNEQFF
TGCGCCAGCAGCTTGAGAGGGCAAGCAAGGGACAATGAGCAGTTCTTC
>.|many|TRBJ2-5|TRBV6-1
CASGRVRETQYF
TGTGCCAGCGGTAGGGTTCGAGAGACCCAGTACTTC
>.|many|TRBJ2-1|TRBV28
CASSFGQEQFF
TGTGCCAGCAGCTTCGGACAGGAGCAGTTCTTC
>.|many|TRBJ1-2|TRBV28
CASSLPAPGENYGYTF
TGTGCCAGCAGTTTACCCGCCCCGGGGGAGAACTATGGCTACACCTTC
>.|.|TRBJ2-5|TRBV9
CASSVDGGGGETQYF
TGTGCCAGCAGCGTAGACGGGGGAGGGGGAGAGACCCAGTACTTC
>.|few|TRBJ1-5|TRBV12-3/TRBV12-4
CASRQGPGQPQHF
TGTGCCAGCAGACAGGGTCCAGGTCAGCCCCAGCATTTT